This T cell receptor (beta chain) was profiled in a study of T cell responses to AZD1222 COVID-19 vaccine. Sequenced by immunoSEQ multiplex PCR; TCRdb stores in-frame clones only, minus some. Of about 160,000 clones in the sample, just over 90% were seen once. Germline-derived CDR1 and CDR2 are MGHRA and YSYEKL. CDR3 length: 19 amino acids. With V trimmed by 0 bases and J by 8 bases, 17 bases remained unmatched. The chain links TRBV4-1 to TRBJ1-2; 11 nucleotides align to TRBD1. This receptor was taken from an adult in good health. Material: peripheral blood, obtained on day 0 of AZD1222 vaccination. CDR3 in amino acids: CASSQDLGTRTGGVLGYTF. CDR3 coding DNA: TGCGCCAGCAGCCAAGATTTGGGGACGAGGACAGGGGGCGTATTAGGCTACACCTTC.